These 20 T cell receptor beta chains originate from one sample sequenced in a study of graft-versus-host responses after intestinal transplantation. The assay was immunoSEQ multiplex PCR, and TCRdb's table has in-frame clones only and misses some. The table records approximately 18,000 clones, about a third of them present only once. This sample comprised alloreactive CD4+ T cells from a mixed lymphocyte reaction culture, obtained before transplantation. The subset was: CFSE-low proliferating T cells sorted from roughly 6-day pre-transplant mixed lymphocyte reaction (GvH or HvG direction). The receptors derive from a human patient who was an organ donor for intestinal transplantation.

This clone was recorded a few times. CDR3: CASSSNRLVEQYF. The DNA for the CDR3 is TGTGCCAGCAGCTCGAACAGGCTTGTCGAGCAGTACTTC. V and J are TRBV6-6 and TRBJ2-7; a weak D match, TRBD1 (5 bases). Germline CDR1 and CDR2: MNHNY and SVGAGI (reference sequence). V gave up 6 bases and J gave up 6 bases, with 15 bases separating them. The CDR3 has 13 amino acids.

As concerns this clone: One end of the junction varies from germline; a read error may be responsible. The rearrangement uses TRBV5-4 and TRBJ1-2, with 7 bases matching TRBD1. This CDR3 comprises 13 residues. Germline V gene lookup returns CDR1 SGHNT and CDR2 YYREEE (reference sequence). The CDR3 nucleotides are TGTGCCAGCAGCCCAAATCCAGACAGGGCCTACTCCTTC. Translation gives CASSPNPDRAYSF.

The chain uses TRBV5-5 and TRBJ2-3; maybe TRBD2 (5 bases). CDR3 size: 15 residues. Germline V gives CDR1 SGHKS, CDR2 YYEKEE (reference sequence). V was pared by 0 bases and J by 6 bases, with 14 bases between. The CDR3 coding sequence is TGTGCCAGCAGCTTGGCGGGGAAGGTCCCCGATACGCAGTATTTT. Translated, it gives CASSLAGKVPDTQYF.

CDR3 sequence (DNA): TGTGCCAGCAGCTTAGCGCCGGGACAGGGAGAAGGATGGACTGAAGCTTTCTTT. This translates into CASSLAPGQGEGWTEAFF. The chain is built from TRBV7-9 and TRBJ1-1; 9 bases agree with TRBD1. Germline CDR1 SEHNR, CDR2 FQNEAQ (reference sequence). This CDR3 region has 18 residues. Unmatched junction bases numbered 13, after V lost 0 bases and J lost 5 bases.

J is TRBJ1-5 and V is TRBV2; TRBD1 is a possible D gene (5 bases). The germline gives CDR1 SNHLY, CDR2 FYNNEI. This CDR3 region has 15 residues. V gave up 7 bases and J gave up 6 bases, with 19 bases separating them. CDR3 residues: CASTKGDRGVQPQHF. CDR3 nucleotide sequence: TGTGCCAGCACTAAGGGCGACAGAGGCGTTCAGCCCCAGCATTTT.

The V and J genes are TRBV6-1 and TRBJ1-2; D is possibly TRBD1 (5 bases). Trimming pared 4 bases from V and 3 bases from J, leaving 9 bases between. This CDR3 is built from 13 residues. Germline CDR1 reads MNHNS; CDR2 reads SASEGT. CDR3 bases: TGTGCCAGCAGTGCGGGACTATACTATGGCTACACCTTC. Encoded protein: CASSAGLYYGYTF.

This clone was recorded a few times. The chain combines TRBV7-2 with TRBJ2-1; TRBD2 agrees at 8 bases. Trimming took 1 base from V and 4 from J; bases not matched to a gene: 0. Looked up from germline, CDR1 is SGHTA and CDR2 is FQGNSA. The CDR3 loop spans 14 amino acids. The DNA for the CDR3 is TGTGCCAGCAGCTTAGGACTAGCGTACAATGAGCAGTTCTTC. Translating gives CASSLGLAYNEQFF.

This clone came up a few times. The chain recombines TRBV28 with TRBJ2-3; D uncertain. CDR1 is MDHEN and CDR2 is SYDVKM in the germline V gene. The CDR3 has 14 residues. V dropped 2 bases and J dropped 7 bases, with 13 bases sitting between them. Written as DNA, the CDR3 is TGTGCCAGCAGTTTACAGCCCACGTGGAATACGCAGTATTTT. It codes for CASSLQPTWNTQYF.

This clone was seen more than once but under ten times. The rearrangement joins TRBV6-6 to TRBJ1-5; D not resolved. This CDR3 has 12 amino acids. Germline V gene lookup returns CDR1 MNHNY and CDR2 SVGAGI (reference sequence). The V end was cut by 8 bases, the J end by 2 bases, with 7 bases between. The CDR3 DNA is TGTGCCAGCGGGTACGGCAATCAGCCCCAGCATTTT. Its translation is CASGYGNQPQHF.

The V call is TRBV29-1, the J call TRBJ1-5; possibly TRBD1 for D (6 bases). Germline V gene sequence: CDR1 SQVTM, CDR2 ANQGSEA. The CDR3 totals 13 residues. Trimming pared 5 bases from V and 7 bases from J, leaving 15 bases between. CDR3 DNA sequence: TGCAGCGTTTCAGGGGTCGGAGGACAGCCCCAGCATTTT. This codes for CSVSGVGGQPQHF.

This clone was seen a handful of times. V usage is TRBV5-1 and J usage is TRBJ2-3, with TRBD2 matching 9 bases. Losses at the gene ends were 2 bases for V and 7 bases for J; bases not matched to a gene: 8. Per the germline V gene, CDR1 is SGHRS and CDR2 is YFSETQ. The CDR3 runs to 15 residues. This chain's CDR3 is CASSFAGGPGNTQYF. CDR3 coding DNA: TGCGCCAGCAGCTTCGCGGGAGGGCCGGGAAATACGCAGTATTTT.

This clone was seen a handful of times. The chain has TRBV5-8 and TRBJ2-5; TRBD2 matches 7 bases. The CDR3 contains 13 residues. Trimming took 5 bases from V and 4 from J; bases not matched to a gene: 5. Germline V gene lookup returns CDR1 SGHTS and CDR2 YDEGEE. CDR3 sequence: CASRRPGGETQYF. CDR3 sequence (DNA): TGTGCCAGCAGGCGCCCGGGGGGAGAGACCCAGTACTTC.

This clone was picked up a small number of times. The CDR3 spells CAISESGRVRETQYF. The CDR3 nucleotides read TGTGCCATCAGTGAGTCGGGCAGGGTCAGGGAGACCCAGTACTTC. The chain joins TRBV10-3 to TRBJ2-5; D may be TRBD1 (5 bases). Germline V gene sequence: CDR1 ENHRY, CDR2 SYGVKD. Trimming pared 0 bases from V and 5 bases from J, leaving 13 bases between. The CDR3 has 15 amino acids.

The chain carries TRBV9 and TRBJ2-1, with D possibly being TRBD1 or TRBD2 (5 bases each). CDR1 is SGDLS, CDR2 YYNGEE, per germline. The CDR3 contains 16 residues. Trimming took 3 bases from V and 3 from J, leaving 16 bases between them. The CDR3 loop is CASSERFGTRYNEQFF. The CDR3 DNA sequence: TGTGCCAGCAGCGAACGATTCGGGACCCGCTACAATGAGCAGTTCTTC.

This clone was observed once. The chain joins TRBV19 to TRBJ1-5; the D is unclear. Trimming took off 2 bases at V and 1 base at J, with 15 bases between the two ends. There are 17 residues in the CDR3. The germline V gene has CDR1 LNHDA and CDR2 SQIVND (reference sequence). CDR3: CASSITRGTKSNQPQHF. CDR3 in DNA: TGTGCCAGTAGTATAACCCGGGGAACGAAAAGCAATCAGCCCCAGCATTTT.

This chain joins TRBV19 and TRBJ1-1; D gene unclear. Germline values: CDR1 LNHDA, CDR2 SQIVND (reference sequence). The CDR3 has 14 residues. Trimming took 1 base from V and 4 from J, leaving 10 bases between them. In DNA form, the CDR3 reads TGTGCCAGTAGTATAGGTTTAGGGCCCACTGAAGCTTTCTTT. It codes for CASSIGLGPTEAFF.

The chain carries TRBV28 and TRBJ2-7, with D possibly TRBD1 on 6 matching bases. The germline V and J ends were trimmed by 2 bases and 4 bases, with 15 bases remaining between them. The CDR3 runs to 15 residues. The V gene's germline CDR1 is MDHEN and CDR2 SYDVKM. Here the CDR3 reads CASSLVNGQPYEQYF. The CDR3 DNA follows: TGTGCCAGCAGTTTAGTTAACGGACAGCCTTACGAGCAGTACTTC. Together with reference TRBV28 and TRBJ2-7, the CDR3 gives the full variable domain: DVKVTQSSRYLVKRTGEKVFLECVQDMDHENMFWYRQDPGLGLRLIYFSYDVKMKEKGDIPEGYSVSREKKERFSLILESASTNQTSMYLCASSLVNGQPYEQYFGPGTRLTVT.

This clone appeared a few times. The rearrangement links TRBV28 to TRBJ2-2, with 7 positions matching TRBD2. J lost 4 bases, V lost 10 bases, and 18 bases had no gene match. The CDR3 length is 17 residues. From germline, CDR1 is MDHEN and CDR2 SYDVKM. The CDR3 reads CATGRVSGTLGTGELFF. CDR3 DNA: TGTGCCACAGGGCGGGTGAGCGGGACCTTGGGCACCGGGGAGCTGTTTTTT.

The chain is built from TRBV6-1 and TRBJ2-3; no firm D call. V lost 3 bases and J lost 6, with 7 bases in between. CDR3 length: 12 amino acids. Per the germline V gene, CDR1 is MNHNS and CDR2 is SASEGT. CDR3 bases: TGTGCCAGCAGTGAGAGTGCCGATACGCAGTATTTT. It encodes CASSESADTQYF.

This clone has a handful of counts. The chain carries TRBV6-6 and TRBJ1-1; D gene uncertain. V was cut by 6 bases and J by 3 bases, with 14 bases left in between. The CDR3 runs 14 residues. Germline V gene sequence: CDR1 MNHNY, CDR2 SVGAGI (reference sequence). CDR3 region: CASRGPGRDTEAFF. DNA for the CDR3: TGTGCCAGCAGGGGTCCTGGACGGGACACTGAAGCTTTCTTT.